The rows below give T cell receptor beta chains drawn from one sample of a study of blood T cell repertoires in COVID-19. Generated by immunoSEQ multiplex PCR, the TCRdb table keeps only in-frame clones and is missing some. This repertoire shows 250,000 to 350,000 clones, around 89% found once; its top ten account for 4%. Input material: peripheral blood. The receptors were gathered from a woman aged 50 to 60 with active or convalescent COVID-19. CDR3s include the opening cysteine and the closing phenylalanine or tryptophan. Part of the rows lack a size; the others show once, few, many or a class for expanded clones.

j_call | clone_size | v_call | cdr3_aa
TRBJ1-1 | . | TRBV6-2/TRBV6-3 | CASSRWDRRSEAFF
TRBJ1-2 | . | TRBV27 | CASSLGGTGSSQDYGYTF
TRBJ1-1 | . | TRBV12-5 | CASGLGTGLNTEAFF
TRBJ1-1 | . | TRBV19 | CASSNVILLNTEAFF
TRBJ1-2 | . | TRBV29-1 | CSVGDRRTYGYTF
TRBJ2-7 | . | TRBV3-1/TRBV3-2 | CASSPTVLFLSYEQYF
TRBJ1-1 | . | TRBV7-2 | CASSLASLFTEAFF
TRBJ1-1 | . | TRBV9 | CASSSGGVMNTEAFF
TRBJ2-6 | . | TRBV3-1/TRBV3-2 | CASSAPSGANVLTF
TRBJ2-7 | . | TRBV6-5 | CASSWEARSYEQYF
TRBJ2-7 | . | TRBV7-2 | CASSFVHGIAPSYEQYF
TRBJ2-5 | . | TRBV11-2 | CASSWDFTETQYF
TRBJ1-2 | . | TRBV6-5 | CASSPDNPGWGYTF
TRBJ2-3 | . | TRBV7-8 | CASSSWRDRSTDTQYF
TRBJ2-2 | . | TRBV19 | CASSILEGIGELFF
TRBJ1-3 | few | TRBV5-1 | CASSLGSSGNTIYF
TRBJ2-1 | . | TRBV30 | CAWSVGANFYRDEQFF
TRBJ2-3 | . | TRBV7-2 | CASSLGTFTSTDTQYF
TRBJ2-5 | . | TRBV7-2 | CASSLRRSGETQYF
TRBJ2-2 | . | TRBV7-9 | CASLPRGSGNTGELFF
TRBJ2-3 | few | TRBV3-1/TRBV3-2 | CASSRAGQVDTQYF
TRBJ1-4 | few | TRBV28 | CASSSLGQGATNEKLFF
TRBJ2-1 | . | TRBV6-4 | CASKVDSSYNEQFF
TRBJ1-5 | once | TRBV27 | CASSPYRGRGDYDQPQHF
TRBJ2-1 | . | TRBV6-2/TRBV6-3 | CASSYPPLAGPYNEQFF
TRBJ1-5 | . | TRBV28 | CASPPRGSSNQPQHF
TRBJ1-3 | . | TRBV10-3 | CAITPSGNTIYF
TRBJ2-2 | . | TRBV4-2 | CASSPSSGLAGVSGELFF
TRBJ1-3 | . | TRBV4-2 | CASSHDNISPSFISGNTIYF
TRBJ2-1 | . | TRBV5-1 | CASSLDGQSSYNEQFF
TRBJ2-5 | . | TRBV6-5 | CASSRQRGETQYF
TRBJ2-7 | . | TRBV4-1 | CASSHDRGTRGAYEQYF